This TCR beta chain is from a study of cytomegalovirus exposure and HLA in healthy donors. With 5 bases removed from V and 4 bases from J, the gap between germline ends came to 6 bases. The CDR3 runs 12 residues. Germline lookup yields CDR1 LGHNT and CDR2 FRNRAP. Vbeta (60) and Jbeta (13) primers were used in the PCR. Assay used: immunoSEQ multiplex PCR; TCRdb lists only in-frame clones, some missing. The table records approximately 260,000 clones, 80% to 95% of them present only once. The sample consisted of PBMCs. This TCR derives from a girl aged 2 to 9 in good health and CMV-seronegative. The chain joins TRBV12-5 to TRBJ1-3; unclear D gene. The CDR3 DNA follows: TGTGCTAGTGGTACCAGGGGAAACACCATATATTTT. Translating gives CASGTRGNTIYF.